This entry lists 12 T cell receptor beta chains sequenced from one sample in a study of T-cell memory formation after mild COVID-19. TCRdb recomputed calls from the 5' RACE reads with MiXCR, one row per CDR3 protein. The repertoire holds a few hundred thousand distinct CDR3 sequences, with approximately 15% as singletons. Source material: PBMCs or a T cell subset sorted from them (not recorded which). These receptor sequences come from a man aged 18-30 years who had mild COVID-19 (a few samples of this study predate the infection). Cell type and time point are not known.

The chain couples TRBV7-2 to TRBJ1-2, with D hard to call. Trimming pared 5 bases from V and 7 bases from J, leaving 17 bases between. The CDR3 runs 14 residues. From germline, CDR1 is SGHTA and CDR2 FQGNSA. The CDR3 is CASSPRRGLSGYTF. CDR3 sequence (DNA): TGTGCCAGCAGCCCCCGGAGAGGGCTGTCTGGCTACACCTTC. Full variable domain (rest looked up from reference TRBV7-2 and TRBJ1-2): GAGVSQSPSNKVTEKGKDVELRCDPISGHTALYWYRQSLGQGLEFLIYFQGNSAPDKSGLPSDRFSAERTGGSVSTLTIQRTQQEDSAVYLCASSPRRGLSGYTFGSGTRLTVV.

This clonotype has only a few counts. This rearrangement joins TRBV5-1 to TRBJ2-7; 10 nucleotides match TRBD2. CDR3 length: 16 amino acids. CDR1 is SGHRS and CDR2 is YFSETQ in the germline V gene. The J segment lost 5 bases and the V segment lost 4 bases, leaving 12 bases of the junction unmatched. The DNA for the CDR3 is TGCGCCAGCAGCAGCGGAGCGGGGGGGCCTCCGAACGAGCAGTACTTC. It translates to CASSSGAGGPPNEQYF. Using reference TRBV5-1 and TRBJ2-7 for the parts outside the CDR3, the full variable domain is KAGVTQTPRYLIKTRGQQVTLSCSPISGHRSVSWYQQTPGQGLQFLFEYFSETQRNKGNFPGRFSGRQFSNSRSEMNVSTLELGDSALYLCASSSGAGGPPNEQYFGPGTRLTVT.

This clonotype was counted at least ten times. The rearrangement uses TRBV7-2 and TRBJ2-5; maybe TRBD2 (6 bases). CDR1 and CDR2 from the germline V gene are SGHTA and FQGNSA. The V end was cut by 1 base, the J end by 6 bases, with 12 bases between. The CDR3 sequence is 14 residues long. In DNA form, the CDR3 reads TGTGCCAGCAGCTTAGGCCTAGCGATGCAGACCCAGTACTTC. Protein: CASSLGLAMQTQYF.

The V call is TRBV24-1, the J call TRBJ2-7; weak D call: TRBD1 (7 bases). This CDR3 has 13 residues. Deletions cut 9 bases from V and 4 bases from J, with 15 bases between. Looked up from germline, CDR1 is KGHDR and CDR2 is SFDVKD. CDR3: CATGGGGRYEQYF. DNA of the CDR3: TGTGCCACCGGAGGGGGCGGAAGGTACGAGCAGTACTTC.

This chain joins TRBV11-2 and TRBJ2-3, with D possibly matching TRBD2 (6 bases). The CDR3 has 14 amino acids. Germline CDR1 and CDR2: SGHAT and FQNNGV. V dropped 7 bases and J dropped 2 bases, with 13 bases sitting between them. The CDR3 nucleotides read TGTGCCAGCACCCTCGGGGGATACACAGATACGCAGTATTTT. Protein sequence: CASTLGGYTDTQYF. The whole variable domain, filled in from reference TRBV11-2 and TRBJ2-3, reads EAGVAQSPRYKIIEKRQSVAFWCNPISGHATLYWYQQILGQGPKLLIQFQNNGVVDDSQLPKDRFSAERLKGVDSTLKIQPAKLEDSAVYLCASTLGGYTDTQYFGPGTRLTVL.

CDR3 DNA sequence: TGTGCCAGCAGTAGAACGACAGGGGGTTTTGAAGCTTTCTTT. Translated: CASSRTTGGFEAFF. The rearrangement joins TRBV6-2 or TRBV6-3 to TRBJ1-1; 9 bases map to TRBD1. Germline V gene lookup returns CDR1 MNHEY and CDR2 SVGEGT. This CDR3 contains 14 residues. Unmatched junction bases numbered 8, after V lost 5 bases and J lost 7 bases.

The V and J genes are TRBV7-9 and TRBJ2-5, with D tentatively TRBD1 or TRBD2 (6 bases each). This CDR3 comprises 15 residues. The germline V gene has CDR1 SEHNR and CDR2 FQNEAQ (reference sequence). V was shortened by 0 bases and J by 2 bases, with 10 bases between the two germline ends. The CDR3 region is CASSLAGGLQETQYF. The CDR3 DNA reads TGTGCCAGCAGCTTAGCGGGGGGCCTTCAAGAGACCCAGTACTTC.

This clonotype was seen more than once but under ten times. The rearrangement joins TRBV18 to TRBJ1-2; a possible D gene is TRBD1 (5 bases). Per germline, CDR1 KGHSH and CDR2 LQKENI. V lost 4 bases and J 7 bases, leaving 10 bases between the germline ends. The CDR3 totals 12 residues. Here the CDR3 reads CASSQEGSGYTF. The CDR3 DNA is TGTGCCAGCTCACAGGAGGGGTCTGGCTACACCTTC.

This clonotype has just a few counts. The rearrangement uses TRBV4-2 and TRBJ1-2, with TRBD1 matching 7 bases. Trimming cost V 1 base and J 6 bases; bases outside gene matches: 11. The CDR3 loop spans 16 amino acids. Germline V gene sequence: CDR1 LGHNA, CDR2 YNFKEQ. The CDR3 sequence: CASSQGRRQGSNGYTF. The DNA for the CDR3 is TGTGCCAGCAGCCAAGGGCGGAGACAGGGCAGCAATGGCTACACCTTC.

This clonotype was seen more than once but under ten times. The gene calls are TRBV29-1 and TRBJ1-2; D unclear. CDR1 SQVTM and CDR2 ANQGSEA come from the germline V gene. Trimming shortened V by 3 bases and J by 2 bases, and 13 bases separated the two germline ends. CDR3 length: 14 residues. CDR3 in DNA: TGCAGCGTTGATCGGGCAGTCGGGAACTATGGCTACACCTTC. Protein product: CSVDRAVGNYGYTF. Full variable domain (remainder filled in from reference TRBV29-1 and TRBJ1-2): SAVISQKPSRDICQRGTSLTIQCQVDSQVTMMFWYRQQPGQSLTLIATANQGSEATYESGFVIDKFPISRPNLTFSTLTVSNMSPEDSSIYLCSVDRAVGNYGYTFGSGTRLTVV.

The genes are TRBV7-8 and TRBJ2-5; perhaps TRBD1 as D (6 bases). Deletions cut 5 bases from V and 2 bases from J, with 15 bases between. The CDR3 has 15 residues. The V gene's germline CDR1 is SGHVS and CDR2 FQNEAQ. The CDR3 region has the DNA TGTGCCAGCAGCCAATATTCCGGGACACAAGAGACCCAGTACTTC. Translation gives CASSQYSGTQETQYF.

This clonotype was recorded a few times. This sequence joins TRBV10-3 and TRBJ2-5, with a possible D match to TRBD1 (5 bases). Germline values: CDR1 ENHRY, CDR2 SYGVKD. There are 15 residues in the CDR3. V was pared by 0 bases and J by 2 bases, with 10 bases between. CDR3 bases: TGTGCCATCAGTGAGTCGATAGACAGTCAAGAGACCCAGTACTTC. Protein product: CAISESIDSQETQYF.